This entry lists 24 T cell receptor beta chains sequenced from one sample in a study of control samples from healthy donors and cancer patients (dated by TCRdb to 2020 to 2021). The protocol used for the library was the immunoSEQ multiplex PCR assay. TCRdb re-hosts the immuneACCESS table, in-frame sequences only. Its copies lack some clones; in the studies checked, an unresolved V gene accounts for under half of them, and the cause for the rest is not known. The sample has more than 95,000 clones on record, 80% to 90% of them singletons. Around 3% of the sample is taken by the ten largest. Sequencing was done on a sample of blood. The source of these receptors is a man aged 55 to 69 in good health.

The chain links TRBV24-1 to TRBJ1-1; TRBD1 agrees at 7 bases. The CDR3 sequence is 14 residues long. CDR1 is KGHDR, CDR2 SFDVKD, per germline. The V segment lost 9 bases and the J segment 1 base; nucleotides outside the gene matches: 7. CDR3: CATQDRAGNTEAFF. The CDR3 coding sequence is TGTGCCACCCAAGACAGGGCGGGGAACACTGAAGCTTTCTTT.

The V gene is TRBV12-5, the J gene TRBJ1-1, with D perhaps matching TRBD1 (5 bases). V was shortened by 1 base and J by 7 bases, with 13 bases between the two germline ends. The CDR3 runs 14 residues. Germline V gives CDR1 LGHNT, CDR2 FRNRAP. The DNA of the CDR3 is TGTGCTAGTGGTTTGGACCCCGGGGGGAGTGAAGCTTTCTTT. Its translation: CASGLDPGGSEAFF.

This clone was recorded once. The chain links TRBV5-6 to TRBJ1-3; no firm D call. This CDR3 comprises 12 residues. CDR1 is SGHDT, CDR2 YYEEEE, per germline. The germline V and J ends were trimmed by 0 bases and 5 bases, with 3 bases remaining between them. The CDR3 nucleotides are TGTGCCAGCAGCTTGGCCAGAAACACCATATATTTT. It specifies CASSLARNTIYF.

Of note for this clone: A junction end diverges from the germline sequence, so it may reflect a read error. The gene calls are TRBV7-7 and TRBJ2-7; possible D gene TRBD1, 5 bases. The CDR3 contains 13 residues. Germline values: CDR1 SSHAT, CDR2 FNYEAQ (reference sequence). CDR3 DNA: TGTGCTAGCAGCCAAGGACACCTCTACGAGCAGTACTTC. This codes for CASSQGHLYEQYF.

The chain couples TRBV29-1 to TRBJ2-3; 7 positions match TRBD2. The trim removed 6 bases at V and 1 base at J, leaving 10 bases unmatched. The CDR3 covers 15 residues. Per germline, CDR1 SQVTM and CDR2 ANQGSEA. The CDR3 protein is CSVNLGAGGTDTQYF. The CDR3 DNA follows: TGCAGCGTCAATTTAGGGGCGGGGGGCACAGATACGCAGTATTTT.

The V gene is TRBV28, the J gene TRBJ1-2; the D gene is possibly TRBD1 (5 bases). V lost 3 bases and J lost 9, with 14 bases in between. The CDR3 consists of 13 residues. CDR1 and CDR2 from the germline V gene are MDHEN and SYDVKM. The CDR3: CASSFRDAGRYTF. Here the CDR3 DNA reads TGTGCCAGCAGTTTTCGGGACGCGGGCCGCTACACCTTC.

The CDR3 loop reads CASSSRTDIQETQYF. The DNA for the CDR3 is TGTGCCAGCAGCTCGCGGACAGACATCCAAGAGACCCAGTACTTC. The rearrangement links TRBV7-9 to TRBJ2-5; D may be TRBD1 (6 bases). Germline-derived CDR1 and CDR2 are SEHNR and FQNEAQ (reference sequence). Trimming left V 4 bases short and J 1 base short, with 13 bases between. This CDR3 is built from 15 residues.

This sequence joins TRBV19 and TRBJ2-1; the D is unclear. Germline lookup yields CDR1 LNHDA and CDR2 SQIVND (reference sequence). V was trimmed by 1 base and J by 10 bases, leaving 5 bases between them. This CDR3 comprises 11 residues. For the CDR3, the DNA is TGTGCCAGTAGTATAGGTCCAGAGCAGTTCTTC. Translated, it gives CASSIGPEQFF.

A note on this clone: A read error may account for a junction end that differs from germline. The gene calls are TRBV9 and TRBJ1-2; D gene unclear. The V gene's germline CDR1 is SGDLS and CDR2 YYNGEE. CDR3 size: 12 residues. CDR3 sequence reads: CASGVAFAVRVF. The CDR3 bases are TGTGCCAGCGGCGTAGCTTTTGCGGTTAGGGTTTTC.

This chain uses TRBV6-5 with TRBJ1-6, with D unresolved. CDR1 is MNHEY and CDR2 is SVGAGI in the germline V gene. The CDR3 sequence is 15 residues long. V was clipped by 5 bases and J by 9 bases, with 17 bases between them. As DNA, the CDR3 is TGTGCCAGCAGTACTGAGGTCCCGCAGGTTTCACCCCTCCACTTT. It is translated as CASSTEVPQVSPLHF.

This chain uses TRBV21-1 with TRBJ1-2; the table's TRBD1 call for D was not verified on the DNA. TRBV21-1 is described as a pseudogene. The length of the CDR3 is 13 residues. The CDR3 nucleotides read TGTGCCAGGCCGAAGGACAGGACGGGAGGCTACACCTTC. It specifies CARPKDRTGGYTF.

The chain employs TRBV15 and TRBJ1-2, with 11 bases matching TRBD1. V was pared by 6 bases and J by 7 bases, with 7 bases of the junction left unmatched. CDR1 and CDR2 (germline): LNHNV, YYDKDF (reference sequence). This CDR3 spans 14 amino acids. The CDR3 sequence is CATRSGQGAFGYTF. The DNA of the CDR3 is TGTGCCACCAGATCTGGACAGGGGGCTTTTGGCTACACCTTC.

J is TRBJ2-3 and V is TRBV3-1 (or the pseudogene TRBV3-2); 8 nucleotides agree with TRBD1. The CDR3 consists of 15 residues. CDR1 is LGHDT, CDR2 YNNKEL, per germline (reference sequence). Trimming cost V 4 bases and J 5 bases; bases outside gene matches: 8. The CDR3 coding sequence is TGTGCCAGCAGCCCGGGGACAGGAGCACAAGATACGCAGTATTTT. Its translation: CASSPGTGAQDTQYF.

This clone occurred once. The V call is TRBV19, the J call TRBJ1-5; D is perhaps TRBD1 (5 bases). Germline V gives CDR1 LNHDA, CDR2 SQIVND (reference sequence). The CDR3 length is 14 residues. Trimming pared 3 bases from V and 5 bases from J, leaving 11 bases between. CDR3 coding DNA: TGTGCCAGTAGTATTAGGGGTCTGGATCAGCCCCAGCATTTT. As protein: CASSIRGLDQPQHF.

The chain joins TRBV2 to TRBJ1-1; 9 bases line up with TRBD1. Per the germline V gene, CDR1 is SNHLY and CDR2 is FYNNEI. The CDR3 contains 15 residues. Trimming took 2 bases from V and 6 from J; bases not matched to a gene: 7. CDR3 nucleotide sequence: TGTGCCAGCAGTGAAAGTAGGACAGGGGTGTCTGAAGCTTTCTTT. Encoded protein: CASSESRTGVSEAFF.

V is TRBV19 and J is TRBJ1-2, with 7 bases lining up with TRBD1. Germline V gives CDR1 LNHDA, CDR2 SQIVND (reference sequence). The CDR3 covers 14 residues. J was trimmed by 7 bases and V by 5 bases; bases with no gene match: 10. The CDR3 protein is CASSSTDRVRGYTF. The CDR3 DNA reads as TGTGCCAGTAGTTCTACCGACAGGGTTCGTGGCTACACCTTC.

CDR3 loop: CASSLDVPGDYGYTF. Here the CDR3 DNA reads TGTGCCAGCAGCTTAGATGTTCCAGGGGACTATGGCTACACCTTC. The chain carries TRBV11-2 and TRBJ1-2, with D possibly matching TRBD1 (6 bases). The V gene lost 0 bases and the J gene lost 3 bases, with 11 bases spanning the gap. The CDR3 sequence is 15 residues long. Per the germline V gene, CDR1 is SGHAT and CDR2 is FQNNGV.

The chain carries TRBV18 and TRBJ1-5, with D perhaps TRBD1 (6 bases). This CDR3 is built from 14 residues. Trimming took 3 bases from V and 7 from J, leaving 13 bases between them. Per the germline V gene, CDR1 is KGHSH and CDR2 is LQKENI. CDR3 residues: CASSPGGMGQPQHF. The CDR3 DNA is TGTGCCAGCTCACCGGGGGGCATGGGACAGCCCCAGCATTTT.

The chain is built from TRBV14 and TRBJ2-5, with 7 bases lining up with TRBD1. Losses at the gene ends were 1 base for V and 4 bases for J; bases not matched to a gene: 3. The germline gives CDR1 SGHDN, CDR2 FVKESK. The CDR3 contains 14 residues. CDR3 nucleotide sequence: TGTGCCAGCAGCCAAGGGGGGACAGTAGAGACCCAGTACTTC. It specifies CASSQGGTVETQYF.

The J gene is TRBJ1-4, the V gene TRBV10-1, with D uncertain. Deletions cut 6 bases from V and 11 bases from J, with 16 bases between. Germline assignment: CDR1 WNHNN and CDR2 SYGVQD (reference sequence). The CDR3 contains 13 residues. This CDR3 reads CASSPGGLKKLFF. The DNA of the CDR3 is TGCGCCAGCAGCCCCGGAGGGTTGAAGAAACTGTTTTTT.

This chain links TRBV28 with TRBJ1-2, with 7 positions matching TRBD1. CDR1 and CDR2 (germline): MDHEN, SYDVKM. The V and J ends lost 6 bases and 6 bases, in that order; junction bases with no gene match: 7. CDR3 size: 13 residues. CDR3 protein: CASSLDRVHGYTF. Here the CDR3 DNA reads TGTGCCAGCAGCCTCGACAGGGTCCATGGCTACACCTTC.

The rearrangement links TRBV28 to TRBJ1-1, with D perhaps matching TRBD1 (6 bases). The CDR3 runs 14 residues. CDR1 and CDR2 (germline): MDHEN, SYDVKM. V lost 8 bases to trimming and J lost 0 bases, with 13 bases between them. The CDR3, as DNA: TGTGCCAGCCTCACAGGGAACATGAACACTGAAGCTTTCTTT. It yields the protein CASLTGNMNTEAFF.

J is TRBJ2-7 and V is TRBV27, with D maybe TRBD2 (5 bases). V gave up 6 bases and J gave up 4 bases, with 19 bases separating them. This CDR3 region has 15 residues. Per germline, CDR1 MNHEY and CDR2 SMNVEV (reference sequence). The CDR3 region has the DNA TGTGCCAGCAGCCCTACGTCGCTAGCCGGTTACGAGCAGTACTTC. Its translation is CASSPTSLAGYEQYF.

In this sample, this clone turned up once. The chain carries TRBV7-2 and TRBJ2-1; TRBD2 agrees at 14 bases. This CDR3 comprises 19 residues. The J segment lost 5 bases and the V segment lost 2 bases, leaving 11 bases of the junction unmatched. Germline lookup yields CDR1 SGHTA and CDR2 FQGNSA. The CDR3 protein is CASSLWNPLTSGGDNEQFF. Here the CDR3 DNA reads TGTGCCAGCAGCTTATGGAATCCCCTGACTAGCGGGGGGGACAATGAGCAGTTCTTC.